The rows below give T cell receptor beta chains drawn from one sample of a study of graft-versus-host responses after intestinal transplantation. Only in-frame clones appear in the TCRdb table, and some are missing; sequencing was by immunoSEQ multiplex PCR. The profile shows roughly 25,000 clones, just under 95% of them singletons. The sequencing used PBMCs, collected around 30 days after intestinal transplant. These receptor sequences come from a human patient who received an intestinal transplant, so some T cells may come from the graft donor. Both conserved end residues are trimmed from each CDR3. Each record gives: V gene, CDR3 protein.

TRBV6-5 | ASSYGTGAYEQY
TRBV19 | ASSTTGASTDTQY
TRBV9 | ASSVAGRAPVDEQF
TRBV6-6 | ASSRQPGEQY
TRBV7-9 | ASSAPGLAGYEQY
TRBV6-6 | ASSYSYRAGSYEQY
TRBV28 | ASSTPGQGPIEQY
TRBV4-1 | ASSQGGQGNQPQH
TRBV19 | ASKAGGSSYNEQF
TRBV5-1 | ASSLGRGGDTEAF
TRBV7-2 | ASSSAGGAREQY
TRBV29-1 | SVGQGGEKLF
TRBV7-9 | ASSGYGPSGDQEEETQY
TRBV28 | ASSFLQQGSPDNEQF
TRBV25-1 | ASSPAYEQY
TRBV19 | ASSITGPASGNEQF
TRBV10-3 | AISGSSETQY
TRBV4-1 | ASSHLPQGYEQY
TRBV6-5 | ASRTGAPGLTLH
TRBV28 | ASSLLSGNTIY
TRBV29-1 | SVEDRQKVGYT
TRBV6-5 | ASSYWQGMGEQY
TRBV7-9 | ASSLSWAGYDSGFEAF
TRBV5-5 | ASSFGGTTGELF
TRBV2 | ASSEWGLGNEKLF
TRBV6-1 | ASRKRGGGYGYT
TRBV28 | ASSRPGTSGRYSSTDTQY
TRBV9 | ASTSGLADNEQF
TRBV6-1 | ASSEAPVIQY
TRBV7-9 | ASTNPGTNYGYT
TRBV28 | ASRRTGGSNQPQH
TRBV7-2 | ASSLETGTRYEQY
TRBV6-1 | ATDRGSNQPQH
TRBV6-6 | ASRLRGATEAF
TRBV7-9 | ASSQGPTGEGGTQY
TRBV5-4 | ASSLPRDTDTQY
TRBV6-6 | ASSSLGQRNYGYT
TRBV4-2 | ASSQDYGVRNQPQH
TRBV25-1 | ASSESDYGYT
TRBV19 | ASSSAGDYEQY
TRBV4-1 | ASSPSRGDQPQH
TRBV5-6 | ASSLDSSYNEQF
TRBV7-9 | ASSFGDRPQH
TRBV6-6 | ASSHTWEGFGYT
TRBV13 | ASSLGLAGGSEPYEQY
TRBV27 | ASSFSRGGRYT
TRBV7-2 | ARSQPQH
TRBV12-5 | ASGLTLTGGTSNEKLF
TRBV19 | ATSAPTGGIEAF
TRBV4-1 | ASSQVGGNEQF
TRBV30 | AWSDGTSGNTIY